The rows below give T cell receptor beta chains drawn from one sample of a study of blood T cell repertoires in COVID-19. Repertoires were generated with immunoSEQ multiplex PCR, while TCRdb's copy carries only in-frame clones and drops some. The sample records about 330,000 clones, roughly 90% being singletons. Sequences were obtained from peripheral blood. These receptors all come from a young man with COVID-19, enrolled during active disease. Each CDR3 is given with its conserved first and last residue.

j_call | v_call | cdr3_aa
TRBJ2-1 | TRBV5-1 | CASSLDRGGSYNEQFF
TRBJ1-1 | TRBV19 | CASTLTGGNTEAFF
TRBJ2-7 | TRBV27 | CASSPWTSGTYEQYF
TRBJ1-1 | TRBV30 | CAWRGPGNTEAFF
TRBJ2-3 | TRBV4-2 | CASSQDLAVSTDTQYF
TRBJ2-7 | TRBV15 | CATSRLTSGNYEQYF
TRBJ1-5 | TRBV7-9 | CASSLSGQGSQPQHF
TRBJ1-2 | TRBV18 | CASSPYERGYTF
TRBJ2-7 | TRBV5-6 | CASSLGLAASVAQYF
TRBJ2-3 | TRBV7-9 | CASSLVWDSTDTQYF
TRBJ2-3 | TRBV5-1 | CASSLGADTQYF
TRBJ2-4 | TRBV15 | CATSIVRGEGYIQYF
TRBJ2-5 | TRBV12-3/TRBV12-4 | CASSLAAGETQYF
TRBJ2-1 | TRBV3-1/TRBV3-2 | CASSQGQLGYNEQFF
TRBJ1-2 | TRBV3-1/TRBV3-2 | CASSLSQGSYTF
TRBJ2-1 | TRBV2 | CASRAGIGTYNEQFF
TRBJ1-5 | TRBV18 | CASSPIYGETWAGQPQHF
TRBJ1-3 | TRBV9 | CASSVGTEGNTIYF
TRBJ1-1 | TRBV5-4 | CASSPRTAARVNTEAFF
TRBJ1-4 | TRBV19 | CASSTGTQNEKLFF
TRBJ1-2 | TRBV6-6 | CASEAGTNYGYTF
TRBJ1-2 | TRBV10-3 | CAITLDRDYGYTF
TRBJ2-7 | TRBV5-4 | CASSQGLAGGPYEQYF
TRBJ2-3 | TRBV10-3 | CAISVPSGGGPGADTQYF
TRBJ1-6 | TRBV7-2 | CASSSPHNSPLHF
TRBJ2-7 | TRBV27 | CASSLGDSVYEQYF
TRBJ2-1 | TRBV6-5 | CASSYSTGERGNEQFF
TRBJ1-1 | TRBV7-2 | CASSLGGMNTEAFF
TRBJ2-1 | TRBV15 | CATSRAAFLRLAGENEQFF
TRBJ2-1 | TRBV15 | CATSVWTGEYNEQFF
TRBJ2-7 | TRBV27 | CASSPIQGAREQYF
TRBJ2-1 | TRBV5-1 | CASRLSSYNEQFF
TRBJ1-5 | TRBV7-2 | CASSLAGQGWGQPQHF
TRBJ1-6 | TRBV7-8 | CASSLFFVSSGQGNNSPLHF
TRBJ2-3 | TRBV18 | CASSTRAASGHTDTQYF
TRBJ2-1 | TRBV30 | CAWSVLAGGYNEQFF
TRBJ2-7 | TRBV9 | CASSVGSGVSYEQYF
TRBJ2-5 | TRBV9 | CASSTRDRVGETQYF
TRBJ2-7 | TRBV6-5 | CASSYSGAGGYEQYF
TRBJ1-2 | TRBV18 | CASSLGPFGGYGYTF
TRBJ1-2 | TRBV19 | CASSLEWVNYGYTF
TRBJ1-2 | TRBV18 | CASSRQGSYGYTF
TRBJ1-5 | TRBV28 | CASSTTRGGNQPQHF
TRBJ2-7 | TRBV7-9 | CASSLPGSYEQYF
TRBJ2-5 | TRBV7-2 | CASSLMRDRGETQYF
TRBJ2-5 | TRBV27 | CASSPSPAGMETQYF
TRBJ2-5 | TRBV24-1 | CATSDPGGREETQYF
TRBJ1-5 | TRBV28 | CASSSEPGGNQPQHF
TRBJ1-2 | TRBV14 | CASSQDTRAAGYTF
TRBJ2-3 | TRBV7-6 | CASSFVAGGRDFGTDTQYF
TRBJ2-3 | TRBV15 | CATSRGQSTDTQYF
TRBJ2-7 | TRBV28 | CASSFIGLAGTYEQYF
TRBJ2-1 | TRBV6-5 | CASSYSAYNEQFF
TRBJ1-1 | TRBV28 | CASSFGGNTEAFF
TRBJ1-5 | TRBV6-1 | CASSEGAGGWSQPQHF